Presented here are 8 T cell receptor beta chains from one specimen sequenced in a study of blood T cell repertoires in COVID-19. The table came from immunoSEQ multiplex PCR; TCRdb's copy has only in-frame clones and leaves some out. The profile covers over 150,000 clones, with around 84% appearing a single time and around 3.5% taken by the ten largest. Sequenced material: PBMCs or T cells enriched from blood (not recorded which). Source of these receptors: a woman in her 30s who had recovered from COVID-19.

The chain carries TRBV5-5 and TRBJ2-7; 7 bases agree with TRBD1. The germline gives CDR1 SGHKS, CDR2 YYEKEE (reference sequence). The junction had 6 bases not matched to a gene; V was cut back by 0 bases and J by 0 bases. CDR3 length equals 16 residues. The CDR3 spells CASSLVVTGSSYEQYV. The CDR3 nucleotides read TGTGCCAGCAGCTTGGTGGTGACAGGGTCCTCCTACGAGCAGTACGTC.

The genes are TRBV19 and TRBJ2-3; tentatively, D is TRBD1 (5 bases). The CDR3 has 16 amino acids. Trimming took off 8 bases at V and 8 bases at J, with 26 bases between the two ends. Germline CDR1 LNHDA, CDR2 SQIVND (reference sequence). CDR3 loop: CASLRERGARTGTQYF. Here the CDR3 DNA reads TGTGCCAGTCTACGCGAGCGTGGGGCCCGCACGGGTACGCAGTATTTT.

The CDR3 bases are TGCGCCAGCAGTGAGTCAAGCGGGGGGCCCACCGGGGAGCTGTTTTTT. Its translation is CASSESSGGPTGELFF. The chain employs TRBV10-1 and TRBJ2-2; 9 bases align to TRBD2. Germline V gene sequence: CDR1 WNHNN, CDR2 SYGVQD (reference sequence). V gave up 0 bases and J gave up 4 bases; unmatched junction bases: 3. CDR3 size: 16 residues.

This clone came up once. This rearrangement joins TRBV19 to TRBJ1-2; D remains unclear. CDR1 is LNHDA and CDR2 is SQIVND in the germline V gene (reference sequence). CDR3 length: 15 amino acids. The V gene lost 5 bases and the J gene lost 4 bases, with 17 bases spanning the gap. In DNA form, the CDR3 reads TGTGCCAGTAGTCCCCCCTCGACTAACATCTATGGCTACACCTTC. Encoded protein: CASSPPSTNIYGYTF.

CDR3 bases: TGTGCCAGCAGTTACTCTCCGGTTGCGGGGGGAAGAATTAGCACAGATACGCAGTATTTT. Translating it yields CASSYSPVAGGRISTDTQYF. The chain uses TRBV6-2 or TRBV6-3 and TRBJ2-3; 8 bases match TRBD2. The CDR3 is made up of 20 amino acids. CDR1 is MNHEY, CDR2 SVGEGT, per germline. With 0 bases clipped from V and 0 bases from J, the junction kept 14 bases outside the gene matches.

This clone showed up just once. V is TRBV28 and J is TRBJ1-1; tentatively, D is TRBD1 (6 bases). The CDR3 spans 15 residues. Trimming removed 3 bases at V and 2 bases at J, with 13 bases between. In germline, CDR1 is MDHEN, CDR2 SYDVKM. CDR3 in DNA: TGTGCCAGCAGTTTCCACAGGGTGAGAAACACTGAAGCTTTCTTT. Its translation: CASSFHRVRNTEAFF. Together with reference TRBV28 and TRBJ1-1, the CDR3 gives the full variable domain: DVKVTQSSRYLVKRTGEKVFLECVQDMDHENMFWYRQDPGLGLRLIYFSYDVKMKEKGDIPEGYSVSREKKERFSLILESASTNQTSMYLCASSFHRVRNTEAFFGQGTRLTVV.

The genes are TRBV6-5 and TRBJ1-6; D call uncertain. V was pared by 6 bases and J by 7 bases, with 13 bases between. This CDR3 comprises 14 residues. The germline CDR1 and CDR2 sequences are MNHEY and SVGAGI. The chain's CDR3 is CASSAENRNSPLHF. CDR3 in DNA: TGTGCCAGCAGCGCCGAGAATCGGAATTCACCCCTCCACTTT.

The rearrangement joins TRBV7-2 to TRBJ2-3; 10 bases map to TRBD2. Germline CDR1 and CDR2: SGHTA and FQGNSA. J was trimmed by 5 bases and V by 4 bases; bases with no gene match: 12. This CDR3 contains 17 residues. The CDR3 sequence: CASSSRASGRAQDTQYF. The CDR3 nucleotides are TGTGCCAGCAGCTCACGGGCCAGCGGGAGGGCCCAAGATACGCAGTATTTT.